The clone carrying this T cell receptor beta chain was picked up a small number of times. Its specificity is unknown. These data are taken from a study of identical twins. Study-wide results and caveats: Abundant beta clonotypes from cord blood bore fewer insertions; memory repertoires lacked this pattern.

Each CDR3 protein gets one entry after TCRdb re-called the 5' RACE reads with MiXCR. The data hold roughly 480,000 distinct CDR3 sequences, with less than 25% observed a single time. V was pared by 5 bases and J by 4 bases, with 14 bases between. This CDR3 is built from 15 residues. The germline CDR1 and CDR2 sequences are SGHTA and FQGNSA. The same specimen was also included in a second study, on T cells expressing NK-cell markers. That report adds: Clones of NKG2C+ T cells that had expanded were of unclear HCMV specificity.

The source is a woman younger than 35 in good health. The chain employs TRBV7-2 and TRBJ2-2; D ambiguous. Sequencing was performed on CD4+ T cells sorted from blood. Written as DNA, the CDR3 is TGTGCCAGCAGCCCCCCCTCTCAGCGCACCGGGGAGCTGTTTTTT. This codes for CASSPPSQRTGELFF.